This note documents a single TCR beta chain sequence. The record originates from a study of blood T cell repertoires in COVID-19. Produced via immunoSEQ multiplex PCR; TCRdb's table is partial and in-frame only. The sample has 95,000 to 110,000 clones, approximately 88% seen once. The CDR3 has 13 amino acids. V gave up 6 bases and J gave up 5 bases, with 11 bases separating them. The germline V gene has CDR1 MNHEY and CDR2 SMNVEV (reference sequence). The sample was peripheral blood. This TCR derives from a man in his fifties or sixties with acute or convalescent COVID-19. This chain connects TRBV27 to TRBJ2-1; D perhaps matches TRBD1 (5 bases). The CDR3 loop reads CASSSDRDNEQFF. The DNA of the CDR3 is TGTGCCAGCAGCTCCGACAGAGACAATGAGCAGTTCTTC.